A selection of T cell receptor beta chains follows, all from one sample in a study of blood T cell repertoires in COVID-19. Sequencing used immunoSEQ multiplex PCR; TCRdb keeps in-frame clones, though not all of them. The table lists over 200,000 clones, around 88% of them singletons, with around 8.7% in the top ten. Material: peripheral blood. The receptors stem from a woman aged 45-65 years with acute or convalescent COVID-19. The CDR3 runs from the conserved cysteine through the conserved F or W. Clone size is not always given. Where it is, it says once, few, many or a class for expanded clones.

V gene,clone size,J gene,CDR3 protein
TRBV27,few,TRBJ1-1,CASALTRILNTEAFF
TRBV27,.,TRBJ2-2,CASSLVSGRANTGELFF
TRBV7-2,few,TRBJ2-7,CASSLVTSGQTYEQYF
TRBV25-1,.,TRBJ1-6,CASRRTGGGPLHF
TRBV27,.,TRBJ1-3,CASRLQGSGNTIYF
TRBV28,once,TRBJ1-1,CASGEEDTEAFF
TRBV3-1/TRBV3-2,.,TRBJ2-5,CASSQGLAGGVSETQYF
TRBV25-1,.,TRBJ2-2,CAPLLGQGLTGELFF
TRBV11-3,.,TRBJ2-5,CASRKQPLGETQYF
TRBV19,.,TRBJ2-1,CASSAPRASGRAYEQFF
TRBV28,once,TRBJ2-1,CASGTREQFF
TRBV5-1,once,TRBJ1-6,CASSLEEGAKYSPLHF
TRBV5-1,once,TRBJ1-1,CASSFTGGAAFF
TRBV10-1,.,TRBJ1-5,CARRVENFSNQPQHF
TRBV5-4,.,TRBJ2-7,CASSVDSTYEQYF
TRBV20-1,.,TRBJ1-1,CSASLGAGGTEAFF
TRBV12-3/TRBV12-4,few,TRBJ1-5,CASRTGGRQPQHF
TRBV5-5,.,TRBJ2-5,CASSPGEVTQYF
TRBV2,.,TRBJ1-3,CASSEWRNTIYF
TRBV29-1,.,TRBJ2-5,CSVRDRGRFETQYF
TRBV2,.,TRBJ1-2,CASSEGQLPGLGYTF
TRBV24-1,.,TRBJ2-2,CATSDPTRSTGELFF
TRBV19,.,TRBJ1-5,CASSILMGQGERPQHF
TRBV5-1,.,TRBJ2-1,CASIRGGEQFF
TRBV15,.,TRBJ2-1,CATSRDRGSFNEQFF
TRBV6-5,.,TRBJ1-2,CASSPRGEGGYTF
TRBV2,.,TRBJ2-3,CASSKERGRDTQYF
TRBV14,.,TRBJ2-3,CASSVRAGGPTDTQYF
TRBV7-2,.,TRBJ2-1,CASTGGRYNEQFF
TRBV7-7,.,TRBJ2-2,CASSFLTGGELFF
TRBV7-2,.,TRBJ2-7,CASSPAGVSYEQYF
TRBV28,.,TRBJ2-5,CASRADRARETQYF
TRBV27,.,TRBJ1-5,CASSSRAINQPQHF
TRBV7-5,.,TRBJ2-1,CARSLACYNEQFF
TRBV5-8,.,TRBJ2-7,CASSLGGGHYEQYF